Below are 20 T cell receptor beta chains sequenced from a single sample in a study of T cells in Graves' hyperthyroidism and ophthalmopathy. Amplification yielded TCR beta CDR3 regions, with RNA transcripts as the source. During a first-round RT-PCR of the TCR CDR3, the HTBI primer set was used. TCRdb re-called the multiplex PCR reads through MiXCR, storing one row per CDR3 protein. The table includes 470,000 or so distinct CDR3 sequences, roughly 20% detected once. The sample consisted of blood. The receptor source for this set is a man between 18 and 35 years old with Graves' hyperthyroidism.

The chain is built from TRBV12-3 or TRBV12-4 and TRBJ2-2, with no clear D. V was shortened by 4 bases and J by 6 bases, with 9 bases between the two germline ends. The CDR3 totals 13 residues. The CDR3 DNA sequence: TGTGCCAGCAGTTGGGCTAACCCCGGGGAGCTGTTTTTT. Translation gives CASSWANPGELFF.

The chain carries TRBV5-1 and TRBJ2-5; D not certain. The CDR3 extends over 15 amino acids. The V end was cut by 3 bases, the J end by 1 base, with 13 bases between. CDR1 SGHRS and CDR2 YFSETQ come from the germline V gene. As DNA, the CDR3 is TGCGCCAGCAGCTACACTGACGGGCTCCAAGAGACCCAGTACTTC. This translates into CASSYTDGLQETQYF.

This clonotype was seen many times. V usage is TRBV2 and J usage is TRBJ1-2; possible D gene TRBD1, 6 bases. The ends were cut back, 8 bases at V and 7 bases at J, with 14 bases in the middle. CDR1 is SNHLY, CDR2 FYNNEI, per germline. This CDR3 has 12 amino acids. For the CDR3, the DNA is TGTGCCAGCCTGGGGGCAGGGTCTGGCTACACCTTC. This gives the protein CASLGAGSGYTF.

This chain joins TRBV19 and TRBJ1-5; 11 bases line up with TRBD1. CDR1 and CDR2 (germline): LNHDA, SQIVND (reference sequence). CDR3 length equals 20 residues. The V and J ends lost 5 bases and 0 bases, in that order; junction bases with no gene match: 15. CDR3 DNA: TGTGCCAGTAGTTCCACCTCCCGGGACAGGGGGTACTATAGCAATCAGCCCCAGCATTTT. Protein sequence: CASSSTSRDRGYYSNQPQHF.

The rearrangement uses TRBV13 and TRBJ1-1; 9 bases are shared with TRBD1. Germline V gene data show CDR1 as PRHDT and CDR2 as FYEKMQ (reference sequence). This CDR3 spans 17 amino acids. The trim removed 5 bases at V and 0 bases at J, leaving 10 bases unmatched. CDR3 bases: TGTGCCAGCAGCCCGAGTCCCGGGACAGGGATGAACACTGAAGCTTTCTTT. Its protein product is CASSPSPGTGMNTEAFF.

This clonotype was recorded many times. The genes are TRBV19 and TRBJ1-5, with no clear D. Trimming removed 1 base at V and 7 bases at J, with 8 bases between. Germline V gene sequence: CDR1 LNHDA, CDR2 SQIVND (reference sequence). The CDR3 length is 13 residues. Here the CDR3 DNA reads TGTGCCAGTAGTATAGGTACAGTACAGCCCCAGCATTTT. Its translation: CASSIGTVQPQHF.

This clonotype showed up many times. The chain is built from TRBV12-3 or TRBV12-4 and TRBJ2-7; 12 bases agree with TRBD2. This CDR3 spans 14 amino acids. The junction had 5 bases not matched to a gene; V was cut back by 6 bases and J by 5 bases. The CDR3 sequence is CASSLAGGPNEQYF. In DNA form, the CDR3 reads TGTGCCAGCAGCCTAGCGGGGGGGCCGAACGAGCAGTACTTC.

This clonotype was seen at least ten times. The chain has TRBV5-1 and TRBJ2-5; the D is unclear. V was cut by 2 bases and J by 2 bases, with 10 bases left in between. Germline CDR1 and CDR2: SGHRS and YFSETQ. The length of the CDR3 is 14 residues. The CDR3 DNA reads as TGCGCCAGCAGCTTAGCGAAGACTCAAGAGACCCAGTACTTC. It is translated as CASSLAKTQETQYF.

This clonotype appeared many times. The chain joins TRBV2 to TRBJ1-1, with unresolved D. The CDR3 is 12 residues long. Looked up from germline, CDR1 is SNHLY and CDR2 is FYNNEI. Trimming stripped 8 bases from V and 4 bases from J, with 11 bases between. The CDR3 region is CASSQVSTEAFF. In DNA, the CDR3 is TGTGCCAGCTCCCAGGTGAGCACTGAAGCTTTCTTT.

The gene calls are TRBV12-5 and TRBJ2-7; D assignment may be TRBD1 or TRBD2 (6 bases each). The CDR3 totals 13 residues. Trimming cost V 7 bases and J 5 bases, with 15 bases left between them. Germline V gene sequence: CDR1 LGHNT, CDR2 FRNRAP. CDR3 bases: TGTGCTAGTGCCACCGGGGGCGCGGACGAGCAGTACTTC. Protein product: CASATGGADEQYF.

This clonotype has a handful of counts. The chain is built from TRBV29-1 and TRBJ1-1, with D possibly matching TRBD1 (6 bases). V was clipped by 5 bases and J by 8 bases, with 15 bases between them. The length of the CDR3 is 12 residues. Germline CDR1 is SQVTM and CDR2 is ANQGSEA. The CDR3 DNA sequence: TGCAGCGTTCCTTTGTCCGGGGGCGAAGCTTTCTTT. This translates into CSVPLSGGEAFF.

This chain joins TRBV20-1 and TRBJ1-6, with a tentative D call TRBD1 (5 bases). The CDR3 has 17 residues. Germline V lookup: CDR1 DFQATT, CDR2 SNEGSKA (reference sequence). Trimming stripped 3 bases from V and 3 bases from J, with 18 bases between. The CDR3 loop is CSASSGQGNLYNSPLHF. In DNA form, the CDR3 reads TGCAGTGCTAGTTCCGGCCAGGGTAACCTCTATAATTCACCCCTCCACTTT.

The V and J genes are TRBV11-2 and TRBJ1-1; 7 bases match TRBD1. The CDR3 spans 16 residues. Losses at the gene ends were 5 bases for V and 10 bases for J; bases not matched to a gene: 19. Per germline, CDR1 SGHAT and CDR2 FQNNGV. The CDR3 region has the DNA TGTGCCAGCAGCAATCGACAGGGAGGGAGGAAGGATGGAGCTTTCTTT. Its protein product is CASSNRQGGRKDGAFF.

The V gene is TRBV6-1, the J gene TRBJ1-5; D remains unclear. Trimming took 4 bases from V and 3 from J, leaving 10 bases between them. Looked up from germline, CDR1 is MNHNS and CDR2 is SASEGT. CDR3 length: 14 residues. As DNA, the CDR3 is TGTGCCAGCAGTGCCACCGGTCCCAATCAGCCCCAGCATTTT. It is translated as CASSATGPNQPQHF.

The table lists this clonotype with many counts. As DNA, the CDR3 is TGTGCCAGCCTGGGACGCGGGGACAGGGGGCTGTATGGCTACACCTTC. It encodes CASLGRGDRGLYGYTF. The chain uses TRBV6-5 and TRBJ1-2; 12 nucleotides align to TRBD1. There are 16 residues in the CDR3. Germline lookup yields CDR1 MNHEY and CDR2 SVGAGI. V lost 8 bases and J lost 5; bases outside the gene matches: 12.

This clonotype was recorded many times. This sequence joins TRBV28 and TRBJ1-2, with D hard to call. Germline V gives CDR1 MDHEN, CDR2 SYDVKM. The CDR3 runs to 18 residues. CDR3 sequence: CGRSKTTQVEVIPYGYTF. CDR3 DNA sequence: TGTGGAAGGAGTAAGACTACTCAGGTCGAGGTCATCCCCTATGGCTACACCTTC.

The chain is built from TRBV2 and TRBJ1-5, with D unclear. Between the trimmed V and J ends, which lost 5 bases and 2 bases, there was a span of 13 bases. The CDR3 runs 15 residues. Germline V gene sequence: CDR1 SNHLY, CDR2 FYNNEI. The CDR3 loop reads CASSPDRFGNQPQHF. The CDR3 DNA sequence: TGTGCCAGCAGTCCGGACCGCTTCGGCAATCAGCCCCAGCATTTT.

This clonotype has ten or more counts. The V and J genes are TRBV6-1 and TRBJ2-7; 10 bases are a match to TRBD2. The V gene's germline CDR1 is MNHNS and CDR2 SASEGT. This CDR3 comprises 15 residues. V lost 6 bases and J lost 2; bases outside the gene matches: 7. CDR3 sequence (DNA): TGTGCCAGCAGCCCGAGCGGGGGGGCTGCCTACGAGCAGTACTTC. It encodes CASSPSGGAAYEQYF.

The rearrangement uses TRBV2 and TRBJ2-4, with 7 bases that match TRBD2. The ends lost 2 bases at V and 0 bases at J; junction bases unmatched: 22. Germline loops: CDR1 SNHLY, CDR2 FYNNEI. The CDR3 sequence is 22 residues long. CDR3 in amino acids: CASSETGLATGGLVLAKNIQYF. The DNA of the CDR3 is TGTGCCAGCAGTGAAACCGGGCTAGCCACGGGAGGACTCGTTCTAGCCAAAAACATTCAGTACTTC.

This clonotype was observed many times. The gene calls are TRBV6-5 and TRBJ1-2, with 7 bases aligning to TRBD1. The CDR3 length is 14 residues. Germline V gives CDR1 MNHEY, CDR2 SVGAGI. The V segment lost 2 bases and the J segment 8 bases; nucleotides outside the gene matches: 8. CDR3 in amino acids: CASSYQGEERGYTF. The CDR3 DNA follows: TGTGCCAGCAGTTACCAGGGGGAGGAGAGAGGCTACACCTTC.